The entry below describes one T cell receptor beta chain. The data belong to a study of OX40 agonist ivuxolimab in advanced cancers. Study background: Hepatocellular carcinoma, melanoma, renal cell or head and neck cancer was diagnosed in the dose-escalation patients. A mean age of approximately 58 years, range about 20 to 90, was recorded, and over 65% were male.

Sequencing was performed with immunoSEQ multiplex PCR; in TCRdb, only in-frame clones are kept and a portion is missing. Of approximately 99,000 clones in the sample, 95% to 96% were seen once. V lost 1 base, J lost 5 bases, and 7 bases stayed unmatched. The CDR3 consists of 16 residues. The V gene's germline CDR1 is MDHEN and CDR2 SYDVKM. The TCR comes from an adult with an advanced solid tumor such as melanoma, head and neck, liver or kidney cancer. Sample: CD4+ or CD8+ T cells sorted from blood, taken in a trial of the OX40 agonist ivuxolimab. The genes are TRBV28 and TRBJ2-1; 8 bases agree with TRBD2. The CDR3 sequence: CASSLFPLAGHNEQFF. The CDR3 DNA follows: TGTGCCAGCAGTTTATTTCCGCTAGCGGGCCACAATGAGCAGTTCTTC.